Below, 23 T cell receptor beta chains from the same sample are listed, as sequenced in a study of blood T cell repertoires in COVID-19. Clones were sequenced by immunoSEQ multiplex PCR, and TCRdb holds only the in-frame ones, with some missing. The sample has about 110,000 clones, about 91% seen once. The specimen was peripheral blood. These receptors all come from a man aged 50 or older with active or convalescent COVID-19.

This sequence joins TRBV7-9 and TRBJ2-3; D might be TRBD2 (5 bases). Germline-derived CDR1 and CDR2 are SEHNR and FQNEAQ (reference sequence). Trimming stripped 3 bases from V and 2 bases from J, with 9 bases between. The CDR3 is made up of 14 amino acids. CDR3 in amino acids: CASSFAGFTDTQYF. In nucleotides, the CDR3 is TGTGCCAGCAGCTTCGCGGGCTTCACAGATACGCAGTATTTT.

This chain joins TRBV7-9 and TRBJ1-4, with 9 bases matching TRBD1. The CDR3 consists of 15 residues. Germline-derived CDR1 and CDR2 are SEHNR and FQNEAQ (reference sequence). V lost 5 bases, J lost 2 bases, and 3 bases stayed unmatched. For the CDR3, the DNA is TGTGCCAGCAGCCCTGGGACAGGGACTAATGAAAAACTGTTTTTT. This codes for CASSPGTGTNEKLFF. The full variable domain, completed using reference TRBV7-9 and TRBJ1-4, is DTGVSQNPRHKITKRGQNVTFRCDPISEHNRLYWYRQTLGQGPEFLTYFQNEAQLEKSRLLSDRFSAERPKGSFSTLEIQRTEQGDSAMYLCASSPGTGTNEKLFFGSGTQLSVL.

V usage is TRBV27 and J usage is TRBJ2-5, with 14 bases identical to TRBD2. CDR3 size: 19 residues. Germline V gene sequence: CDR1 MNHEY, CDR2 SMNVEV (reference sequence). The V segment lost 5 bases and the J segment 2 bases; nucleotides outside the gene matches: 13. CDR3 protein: CASSLGLAGVPPGQETQYF. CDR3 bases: TGTGCCAGCAGTCTGGGACTAGCGGGAGTTCCCCCGGGGCAAGAGACCCAGTACTTC.

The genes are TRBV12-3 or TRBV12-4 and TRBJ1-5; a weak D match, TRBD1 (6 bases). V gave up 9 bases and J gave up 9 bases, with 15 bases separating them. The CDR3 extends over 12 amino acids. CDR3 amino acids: CASTDRFAPQHF. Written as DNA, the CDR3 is TGTGCCAGTACAGACAGGTTCGCGCCCCAGCATTTT.

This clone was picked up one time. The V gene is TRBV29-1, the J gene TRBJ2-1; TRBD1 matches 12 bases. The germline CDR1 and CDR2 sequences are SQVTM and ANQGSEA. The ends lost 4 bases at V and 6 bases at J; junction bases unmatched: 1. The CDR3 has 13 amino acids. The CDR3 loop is CSVGDRGLNEQFF. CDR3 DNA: TGCAGCGTTGGGGACAGGGGGCTCAATGAGCAGTTCTTC.

CDR3 amino acids: CASSLSTGQGWPQHF. Written as DNA, the CDR3 is TGTGCCAGCAGCTTATCGACGGGTCAGGGTTGGCCCCAGCATTTT. This chain links TRBV7-2 with TRBJ1-5; the D gene is possibly TRBD1 (5 bases). Trimming shortened V by 2 bases and J by 9 bases, and 17 bases separated the two germline ends. The CDR3 is made up of 15 amino acids. The germline V gene has CDR1 SGHTA and CDR2 FQGNSA.

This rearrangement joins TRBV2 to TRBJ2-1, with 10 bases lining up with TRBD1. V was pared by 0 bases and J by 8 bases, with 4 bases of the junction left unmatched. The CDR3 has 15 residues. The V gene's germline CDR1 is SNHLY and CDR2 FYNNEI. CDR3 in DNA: TGTGCCAGCAGTGAAGCGGGACAGGGGATCGATGAGCAGTTCTTC. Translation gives CASSEAGQGIDEQFF.

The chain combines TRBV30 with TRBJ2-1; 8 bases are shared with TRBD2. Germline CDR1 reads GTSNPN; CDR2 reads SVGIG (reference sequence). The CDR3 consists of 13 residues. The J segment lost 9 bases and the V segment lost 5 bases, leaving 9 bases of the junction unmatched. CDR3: CAWEGLAAPEQFF. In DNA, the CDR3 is TGTGCCTGGGAAGGACTAGCTGCGCCTGAGCAGTTCTTC. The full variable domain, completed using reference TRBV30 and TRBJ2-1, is SQTIHQWPATLVQPVGSPLSLECTVEGTSNPNLYWYRQAAGRGLQLLFYSVGIGQISSEVPQNLSASRPQDRQFILSSKKLLLSDSGFYLCAWEGLAAPEQFFGPGTRLTVL.

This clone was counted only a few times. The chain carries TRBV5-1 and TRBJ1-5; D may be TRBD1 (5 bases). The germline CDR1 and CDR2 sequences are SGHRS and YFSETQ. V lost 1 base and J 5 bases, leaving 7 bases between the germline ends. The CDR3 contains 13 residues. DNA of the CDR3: TGCGCCAGCAGCTTGTCAGGGTATCAGCCCCAGCATTTT. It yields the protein CASSLSGYQPQHF.

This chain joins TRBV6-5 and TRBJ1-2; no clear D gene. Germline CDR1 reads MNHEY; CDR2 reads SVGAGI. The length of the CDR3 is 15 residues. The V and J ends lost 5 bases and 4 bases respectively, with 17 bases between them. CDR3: CASSLTELGSYGYTF. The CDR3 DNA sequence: TGTGCCAGCAGTCTTACCGAGCTAGGGAGCTATGGCTACACCTTC.

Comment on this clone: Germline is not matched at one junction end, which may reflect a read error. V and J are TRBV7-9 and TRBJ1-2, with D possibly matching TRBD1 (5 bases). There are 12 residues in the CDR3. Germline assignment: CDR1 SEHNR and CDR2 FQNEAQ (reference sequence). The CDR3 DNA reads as TGTGCCAGCAGCTCGGGGACTTATGGCCACACCTTC. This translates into CASSSGTYGHTF.

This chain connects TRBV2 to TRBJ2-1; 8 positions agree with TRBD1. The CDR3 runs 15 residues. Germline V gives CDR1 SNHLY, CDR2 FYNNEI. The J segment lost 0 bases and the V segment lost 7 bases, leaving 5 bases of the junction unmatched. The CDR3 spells CASTQGASSYNEQFF. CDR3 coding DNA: TGTGCCAGCACTCAGGGGGCAAGCTCCTACAATGAGCAGTTCTTC.

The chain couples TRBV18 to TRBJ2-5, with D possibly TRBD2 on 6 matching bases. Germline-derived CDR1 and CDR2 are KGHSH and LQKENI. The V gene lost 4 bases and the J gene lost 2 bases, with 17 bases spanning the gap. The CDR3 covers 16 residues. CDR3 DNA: TGTGCCAGCTCACGCATCTCCGGGACTGTACAAGAGACCCAGTACTTC. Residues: CASSRISGTVQETQYF.

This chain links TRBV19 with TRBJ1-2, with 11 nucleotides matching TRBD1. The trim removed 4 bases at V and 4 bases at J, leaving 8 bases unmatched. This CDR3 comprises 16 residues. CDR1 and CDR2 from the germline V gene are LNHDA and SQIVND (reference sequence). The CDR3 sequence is CASSRTGGQSAYGYTF. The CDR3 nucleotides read TGTGCCAGTAGTAGGACAGGGGGCCAATCGGCCTATGGCTACACCTTC. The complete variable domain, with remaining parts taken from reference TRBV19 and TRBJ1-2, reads DGGITQSPKYLFRKEGQNVTLSCEQNLNHDAMYWYRQDPGQGLRLIYYSQIVNDFQKGDIAEGYSVSREKKESFPLTVTSAQKNPTAFYLCASSRTGGQSAYGYTFGSGTRLTVV.

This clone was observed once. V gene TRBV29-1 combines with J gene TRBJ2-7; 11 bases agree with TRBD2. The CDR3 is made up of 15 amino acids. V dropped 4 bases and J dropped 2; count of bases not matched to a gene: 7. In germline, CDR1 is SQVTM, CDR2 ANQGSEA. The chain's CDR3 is CSVVAGTSGTYEQYF. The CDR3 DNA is TGCAGCGTTGTCGCCGGGACTAGCGGTACCTACGAGCAGTACTTC.

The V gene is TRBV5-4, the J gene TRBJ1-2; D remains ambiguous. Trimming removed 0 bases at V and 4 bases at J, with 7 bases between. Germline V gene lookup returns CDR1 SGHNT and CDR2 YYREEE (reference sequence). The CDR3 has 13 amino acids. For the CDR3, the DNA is TGTGCCAGCAGCTTGGAGGAGGGCTATGGCTACACCTTC. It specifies CASSLEEGYGYTF.

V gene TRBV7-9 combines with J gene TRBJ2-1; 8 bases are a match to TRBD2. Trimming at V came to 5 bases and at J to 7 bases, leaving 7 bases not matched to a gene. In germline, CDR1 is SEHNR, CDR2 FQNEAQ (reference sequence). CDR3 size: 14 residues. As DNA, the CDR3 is TGTGCCAGCAGCCTCCGGACTAGCATTAATGAGCAGTTCTTC. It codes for CASSLRTSINEQFF.

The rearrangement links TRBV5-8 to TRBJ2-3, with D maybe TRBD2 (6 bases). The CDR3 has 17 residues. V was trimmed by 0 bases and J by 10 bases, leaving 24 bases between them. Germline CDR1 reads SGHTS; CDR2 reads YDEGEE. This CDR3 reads CASSLEGLTSRESPQYF. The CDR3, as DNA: TGTGCCAGCAGCTTGGAGGGGCTGACTAGTCGGGAATCTCCGCAGTATTTT.

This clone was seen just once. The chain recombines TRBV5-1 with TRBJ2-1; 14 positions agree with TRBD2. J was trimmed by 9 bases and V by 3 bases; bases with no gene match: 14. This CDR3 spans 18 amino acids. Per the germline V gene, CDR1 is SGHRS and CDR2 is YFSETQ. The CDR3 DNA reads TGCGCCAGCAGCTCGACAGGACTAGCGGGAGGCCCTACCGCTGAGCAGTTCTTC. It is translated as CASSSTGLAGGPTAEQFF.

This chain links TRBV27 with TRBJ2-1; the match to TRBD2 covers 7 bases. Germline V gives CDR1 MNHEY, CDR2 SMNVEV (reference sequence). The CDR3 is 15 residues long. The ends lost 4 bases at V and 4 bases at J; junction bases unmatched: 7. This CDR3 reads CASSSRLAHYNEQFF. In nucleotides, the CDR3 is TGTGCCAGCAGTTCGAGACTAGCACATTACAATGAGCAGTTCTTC.

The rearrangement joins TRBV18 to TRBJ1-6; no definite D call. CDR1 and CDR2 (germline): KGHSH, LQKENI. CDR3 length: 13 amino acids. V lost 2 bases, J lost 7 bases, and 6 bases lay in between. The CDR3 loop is CASSPEGNSPLHF. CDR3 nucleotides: TGTGCCAGCTCACCAGAGGGAAATTCACCCCTCCACTTT. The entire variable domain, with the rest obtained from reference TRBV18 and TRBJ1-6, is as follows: NAGVMQNPRHLVRRRGQEARLRCSPMKGHSHVYWYRQLPEEGLKFMVYLQKENIIDESGMPKERFSAEFPKEGPSILRIQQVVRGDSAAYFCASSPEGNSPLHFGNGTRLTVT.

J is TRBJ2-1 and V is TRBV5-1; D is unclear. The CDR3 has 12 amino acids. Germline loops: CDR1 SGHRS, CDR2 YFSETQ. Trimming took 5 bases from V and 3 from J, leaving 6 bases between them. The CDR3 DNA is TGCGCCAGCAGTAGCCGCTACAATGAGCAGTTCTTC. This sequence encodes CASSSRYNEQFF.

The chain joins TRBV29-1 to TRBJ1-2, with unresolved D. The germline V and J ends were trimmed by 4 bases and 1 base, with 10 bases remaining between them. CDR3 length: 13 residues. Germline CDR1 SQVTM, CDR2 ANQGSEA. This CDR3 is CSVVGGNNYGYTF. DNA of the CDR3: TGCAGCGTTGTAGGAGGGAATAACTATGGCTACACCTTC.